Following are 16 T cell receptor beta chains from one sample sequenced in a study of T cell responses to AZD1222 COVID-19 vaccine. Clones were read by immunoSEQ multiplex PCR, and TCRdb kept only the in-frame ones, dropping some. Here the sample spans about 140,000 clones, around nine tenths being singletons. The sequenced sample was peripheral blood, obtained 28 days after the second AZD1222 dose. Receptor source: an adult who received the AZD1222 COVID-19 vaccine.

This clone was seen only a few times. CDR3 DNA: TGTGCCAGCTCTCCTGGACAGGGAAATTCACCCCTCCACTTT. It encodes CASSPGQGNSPLHF. The chain couples TRBV18 to TRBJ1-6; 8 positions match TRBD1. V lost 6 bases and J lost 7; bases outside the gene matches: 5. This CDR3 is built from 14 residues. Germline V CDR1 and CDR2: KGHSH, LQKENI.

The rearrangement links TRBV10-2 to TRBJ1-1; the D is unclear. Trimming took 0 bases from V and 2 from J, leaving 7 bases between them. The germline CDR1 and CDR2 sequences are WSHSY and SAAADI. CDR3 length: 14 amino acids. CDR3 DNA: TGCGCCAGCAGTGAGTCGAACAGAAACACTGAAGCTTTCTTT. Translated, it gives CASSESNRNTEAFF.

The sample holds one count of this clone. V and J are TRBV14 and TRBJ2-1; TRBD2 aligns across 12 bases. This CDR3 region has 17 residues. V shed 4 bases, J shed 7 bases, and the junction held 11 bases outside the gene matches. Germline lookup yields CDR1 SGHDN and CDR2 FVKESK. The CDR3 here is CASSPWSRTSGTNEQFF. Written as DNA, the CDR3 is TGTGCCAGCAGCCCATGGTCCAGGACTAGCGGGACAAATGAGCAGTTCTTC.

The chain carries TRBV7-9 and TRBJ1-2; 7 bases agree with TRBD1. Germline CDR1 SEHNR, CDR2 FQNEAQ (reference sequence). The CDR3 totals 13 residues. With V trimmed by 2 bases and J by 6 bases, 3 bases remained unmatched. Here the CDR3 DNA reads TGTGCCAGCAGCTTATGGGACAGAGATGGCTACACCTTC. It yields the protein CASSLWDRDGYTF.

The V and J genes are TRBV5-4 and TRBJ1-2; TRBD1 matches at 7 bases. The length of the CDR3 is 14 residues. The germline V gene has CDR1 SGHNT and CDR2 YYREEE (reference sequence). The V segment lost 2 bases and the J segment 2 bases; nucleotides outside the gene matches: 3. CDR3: CASSFRGGNYGYTF. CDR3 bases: TGTGCCAGCAGCTTTAGAGGGGGCAACTATGGCTACACCTTC.

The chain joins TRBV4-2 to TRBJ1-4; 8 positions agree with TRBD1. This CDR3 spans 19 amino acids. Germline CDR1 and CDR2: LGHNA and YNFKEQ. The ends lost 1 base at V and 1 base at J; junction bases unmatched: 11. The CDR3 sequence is CASSQGRAQGGRTNEKLFF. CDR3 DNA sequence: TGTGCCAGCAGCCAAGGCCGGGCACAGGGGGGGAGAACTAATGAAAAACTGTTTTTT.

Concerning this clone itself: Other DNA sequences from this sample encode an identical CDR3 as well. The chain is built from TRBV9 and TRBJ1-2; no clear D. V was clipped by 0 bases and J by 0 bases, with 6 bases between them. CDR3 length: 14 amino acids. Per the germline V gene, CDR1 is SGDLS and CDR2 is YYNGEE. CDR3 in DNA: TGTGCCAGCAGCGTAGGGGGTACTAACTATGGCTACACCTTC. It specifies CASSVGGTNYGYTF. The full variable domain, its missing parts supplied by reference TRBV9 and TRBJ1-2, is DSGVTQTPKHLITATGQRVTLRCSPRSGDLSVYWYQQSLDQGLQFLIQYYNGEERAKGNILERFSAQQFPDLHSELNLSSLELGDSALYFCASSVGGTNYGYTFGSGTRLTVV.

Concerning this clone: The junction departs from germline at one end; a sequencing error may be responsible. The DNA for the CDR3 is TGTGCCATCATTGAGGACACTGAAGCTTTCTTT. This translates into CAIIEDTEAFF. The chain joins TRBV10-3 to TRBJ1-1; D is ambiguous. The CDR3 sequence is 11 residues long. CDR1 ENHRY and CDR2 SYGVKD come from the germline V gene.

The CDR3 loop is CASSPRTSYEQYF. The DNA for the CDR3 is TGTGCCAGTAGTCCGAGGACTAGCTACGAGCAGTACTTC. V gene TRBV19 combines with J gene TRBJ2-7, with 7 bases aligning to TRBD2. Germline V gives CDR1 LNHDA, CDR2 SQIVND (reference sequence). V lost 5 bases and J lost 3; bases outside the gene matches: 4. The CDR3 is 13 residues long.

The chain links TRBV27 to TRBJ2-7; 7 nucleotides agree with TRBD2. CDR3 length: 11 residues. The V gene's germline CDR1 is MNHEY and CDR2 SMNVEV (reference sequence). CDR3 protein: CASAGAYEQYF. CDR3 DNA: TGTGCTAGCGCGGGAGCCTACGAGCAGTACTTC.

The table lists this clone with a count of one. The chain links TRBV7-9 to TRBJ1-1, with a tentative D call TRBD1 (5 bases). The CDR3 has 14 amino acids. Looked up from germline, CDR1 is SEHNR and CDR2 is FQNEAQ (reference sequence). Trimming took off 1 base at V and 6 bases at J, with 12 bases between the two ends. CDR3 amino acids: CASSLEGESAEAFF. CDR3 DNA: TGTGCCAGCAGCTTAGAAGGGGAGTCCGCTGAAGCTTTCTTT.

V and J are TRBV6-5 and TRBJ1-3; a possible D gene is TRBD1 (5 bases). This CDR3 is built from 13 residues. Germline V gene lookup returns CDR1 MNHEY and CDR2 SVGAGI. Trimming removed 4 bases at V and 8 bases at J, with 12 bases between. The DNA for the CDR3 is TGTGCCAGCAGTTCTCCGGGACTTCACACCATATATTTT. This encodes CASSSPGLHTIYF.

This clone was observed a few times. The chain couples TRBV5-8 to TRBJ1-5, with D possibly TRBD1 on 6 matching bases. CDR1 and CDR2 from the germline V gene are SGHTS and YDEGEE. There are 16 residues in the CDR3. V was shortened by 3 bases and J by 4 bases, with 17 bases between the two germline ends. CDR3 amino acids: CASSYQGGLTNQPQHF. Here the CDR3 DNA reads TGTGCCAGCAGCTACCAAGGGGGGCTTACTAATCAGCCCCAGCATTTT.

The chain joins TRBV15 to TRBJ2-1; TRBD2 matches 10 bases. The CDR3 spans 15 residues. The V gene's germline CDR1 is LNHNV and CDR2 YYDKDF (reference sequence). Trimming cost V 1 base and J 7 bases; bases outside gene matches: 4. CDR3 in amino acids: CATSRVAGGWNEQFF. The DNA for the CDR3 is TGTGCCACCAGCAGAGTAGCGGGAGGATGGAATGAGCAGTTCTTC.

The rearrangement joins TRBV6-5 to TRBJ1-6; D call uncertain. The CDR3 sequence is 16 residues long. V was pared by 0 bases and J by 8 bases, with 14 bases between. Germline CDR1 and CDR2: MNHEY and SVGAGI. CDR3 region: CASSYSTTYRDSPLHF. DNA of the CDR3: TGTGCCAGCAGTTACTCGACTACATACCGAGATTCACCCCTCCACTTT.

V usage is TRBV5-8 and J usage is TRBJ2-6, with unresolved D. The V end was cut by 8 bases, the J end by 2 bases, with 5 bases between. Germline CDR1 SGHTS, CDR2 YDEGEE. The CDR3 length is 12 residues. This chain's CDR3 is CASTPGANVLTF. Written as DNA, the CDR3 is TGTGCCAGTACCCCTGGGGCCAACGTCCTGACTTTC.